The table lists the clone carrying this TCR beta chain with many counts. V shed 6 bases and J 4 bases; nucleotides not matched to a gene: 8. Per the germline V gene, CDR1 is MNHNS and CDR2 is SASEGT. The CDR3 spans 14 residues. The sample is drawn from a study of T cells in Graves' hyperthyroidism and ophthalmopathy. Graves' hyperthyroidism was deemed stable given no ophthalmopathy progression within 18 months. Hyperthyroidism, newly diagnosed and lasting under 2 months, affected patients aged 18 to 65. Researchers amplified the TCR beta CDR3 regions from RNA transcripts. Primed by the HTBI set, a first-round RT-PCR was run on the TCR CDR3. TCRdb recomputed calls from the multiplex PCR reads with MiXCR, one row per CDR3 protein. The data show around 350,000 distinct CDR3 sequences, about 18% seen once.

Sequencing was performed on blood. The TCR originated in a woman under 30 with Graves' hyperthyroidism. This chain joins TRBV6-1 and TRBJ1-1; 7 bases are shared with TRBD1. The CDR3 sequence: CASREIGQATEAFF. CDR3 DNA sequence: TGTGCCAGCAGAGAGATCGGACAGGCCACTGAAGCTTTCTTT.